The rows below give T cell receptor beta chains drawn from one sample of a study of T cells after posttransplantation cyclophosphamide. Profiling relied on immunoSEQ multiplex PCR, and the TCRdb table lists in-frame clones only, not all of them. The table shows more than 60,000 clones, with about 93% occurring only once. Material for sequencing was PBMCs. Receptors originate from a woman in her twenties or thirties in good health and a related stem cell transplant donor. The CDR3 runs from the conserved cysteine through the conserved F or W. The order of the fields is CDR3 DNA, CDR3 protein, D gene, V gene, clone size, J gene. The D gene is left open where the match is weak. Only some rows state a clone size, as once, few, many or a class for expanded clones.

CDR3 DNA: TGTGCCAGCAGTTTAAACCCGATGGCCGGCGTGGGGGAGACCCAGTACTTC
CDR3 protein: CASSLNPMAGVGETQYF
D gene: -
V gene: TRBV27
clone size: -
J gene: TRBJ2-5

CDR3 DNA: TGTGCCAGCAGTTACTCTACGGTTAACACTGAAGCTTTCTTT
CDR3 protein: CASSYSTVNTEAFF
D gene: -
V gene: TRBV6-5
clone size: -
J gene: TRBJ1-1

CDR3 DNA: TGTGCCAGCAGCTTAGCGATCACGGCCGAAGCTTTCTTT
CDR3 protein: CASSLAITAEAFF
D gene: -
V gene: TRBV7-2
clone size: -
J gene: TRBJ1-1

CDR3 DNA: TGTGCCAGCAGTTACTCGACAGGGGATCAGGCTCAGCCCCAGCATTTT
CDR3 protein: CASSYSTGDQAQPQHF
D gene: TRBD1
V gene: TRBV6-6
clone size: -
J gene: TRBJ1-5

CDR3 DNA: TGTGCCAGCAGCCCCCAGGGGGGGGATGTTTCTGGTGAAAAACTGTTTTTT
CDR3 protein: CASSPQGGDVSGEKLFF
D gene: TRBD1
V gene: TRBV9
clone size: -
J gene: TRBJ1-4

CDR3 DNA: TGTGCCAGCAGCTTGAGTCAATGGAACACTGAAGCTTTCTTT
CDR3 protein: CASSLSQWNTEAFF
D gene: -
V gene: TRBV5-5
clone size: -
J gene: TRBJ1-1

CDR3 DNA: TGTGCCAGCAGCCTCCTAGGGGGTCAGCCCCAGCATTTT
CDR3 protein: CASSLLGGQPQHF
D gene: -
V gene: TRBV9
clone size: -
J gene: TRBJ1-5

CDR3 DNA: TGTGCCAGCAACTCAGACAGGGTGAGTGATCAGCCCCAGCATTTT
CDR3 protein: CASNSDRVSDQPQHF
D gene: TRBD1
V gene: TRBV16
clone size: -
J gene: TRBJ1-5

CDR3 DNA: TGCGCCAGCAGTCCCGGGACAGGGGGCGGAAACACCATATATTTT
CDR3 protein: CASSPGTGGGNTIYF
D gene: TRBD1
V gene: TRBV4-3
clone size: -
J gene: TRBJ1-3

CDR3 DNA: TGTGCCAGCAGCAAAGGGGAGGGGGCAGCCCAAGAGACCCAGTACTTC
CDR3 protein: CASSKGEGAAQETQYF
D gene: -
V gene: TRBV21-1
clone size: few
J gene: TRBJ2-5

CDR3 DNA: TGTGCCAGCAGTTTGTGGGGAAGCGAGCAGTACTTC
CDR3 protein: CASSLWGSEQYF
D gene: -
V gene: TRBV28
clone size: -
J gene: TRBJ2-7

CDR3 DNA: TGTGCCAGCACCGAGACGTCTGGGGGGGGGTCAGGTACGCAGTATTTT
CDR3 protein: CASTETSGGGSGTQYF
D gene: TRBD2
V gene: TRBV7-2
clone size: once
J gene: TRBJ2-3

CDR3 DNA: TGTGCCAGCAGCAAGACTAGCGGGGGGAACACCGGGGAGCTGTTTTTT
CDR3 protein: CASSKTSGGNTGELFF
D gene: TRBD2
V gene: TRBV4-2
clone size: -
J gene: TRBJ2-2

CDR3 DNA: TGTGCCAGCAGCTTAGCTCGCAGGGGGGGCGGGTCACCCCTCCACTTT
CDR3 protein: CASSLARRGGGSPLHF
D gene: TRBD1
V gene: TRBV7-8
clone size: -
J gene: TRBJ1-6

CDR3 DNA: TGTGCCAGCAGCCCCCGACAGGGGAAGGCTGAAGCTTTCTTT
CDR3 protein: CASSPRQGKAEAFF
D gene: TRBD1
V gene: TRBV9
clone size: -
J gene: TRBJ1-1

CDR3 DNA: TGTGCCAGCAACGACAGGGGAAGGAACACTGAAGCTTTCTTT
CDR3 protein: CASNDRGRNTEAFF
D gene: TRBD1
V gene: TRBV6-1
clone size: -
J gene: TRBJ1-1

CDR3 DNA: TGTGCCAGCAGTTACTGGGACAGGGGCCGGTCACCCCTCCACTTT
CDR3 protein: CASSYWDRGRSPLHF
D gene: TRBD1
V gene: TRBV6-5
clone size: -
J gene: TRBJ1-6

CDR3 DNA: TGTGCCAGCAGCTTGGGGGTGAATCAGCCCCAGCATTTT
CDR3 protein: CASSLGVNQPQHF
D gene: -
V gene: TRBV7-9
clone size: -
J gene: TRBJ1-5

CDR3 DNA: TGTGCCAGCAGCCTATACGGGACTAGCGGGGGGGAGACCCAGTACTTC
CDR3 protein: CASSLYGTSGGETQYF
D gene: TRBD2
V gene: TRBV7-2
clone size: -
J gene: TRBJ2-5

CDR3 DNA: TGCGCCAGCAGCCGGGACAGGACGAACACTGAAGCTTTCTTT
CDR3 protein: CASSRDRTNTEAFF
D gene: TRBD1
V gene: TRBV10-1
clone size: -
J gene: TRBJ1-1

CDR3 DNA: TGCGCCAGCAGCTACATTCTAGCGGGGCAAGAGACCCAGTACTTC
CDR3 protein: CASSYILAGQETQYF
D gene: TRBD2
V gene: TRBV5-1
clone size: few
J gene: TRBJ2-5

CDR3 DNA: TGTGCCAGTAGTAGTCGGACTAGCGGGGCACGAGATACGCAGTATTTT
CDR3 protein: CASSSRTSGARDTQYF
D gene: TRBD2
V gene: TRBV19
clone size: -
J gene: TRBJ2-3

CDR3 DNA: TGTGCCAGCATGGGGGGCGCGAACACCGGGGAGCTGTTTTTT
CDR3 protein: CASMGGANTGELFF
D gene: -
V gene: TRBV27
clone size: -
J gene: TRBJ2-2

CDR3 DNA: TGTGCCAGCAGCCAAGGGGCGAGGGCCCCGGGTGAGCCCCAGCATTTT
CDR3 protein: CASSQGARAPGEPQHF
D gene: -
V gene: TRBV7-2
clone size: -
J gene: TRBJ1-5

CDR3 DNA: TGTGCCTCGAGCTGGGGCGCGGACACCGGGGAGCTGTTTTTT
CDR3 protein: CASSWGADTGELFF
D gene: -
V gene: TRBV6-1
clone size: once
J gene: TRBJ2-2

CDR3 DNA: TGTGCCAGCAGGCTAAACGAAAAACTGTTTTTT
CDR3 protein: CASRLNEKLFF
D gene: -
V gene: TRBV6-5
clone size: -
J gene: TRBJ1-4

CDR3 DNA: TGTGCCAGCAGTGAAGCCCGGGGCGGGGCAGGCAATCAGCCCCAGCATTTT
CDR3 protein: CASSEARGGAGNQPQHF
D gene: -
V gene: TRBV6-1
clone size: once
J gene: TRBJ1-5

CDR3 DNA: TGTGCCAGCAGCTTGGGACTAGCGGGGGGCTATGAGCAGTTCTTC
CDR3 protein: CASSLGLAGGYEQFF
D gene: TRBD2
V gene: TRBV7-2
clone size: -
J gene: TRBJ2-1

CDR3 DNA: TGTGCCAGCAGCCAACAACAGCTCATGAACACTGAAGCTTTCTTT
CDR3 protein: CASSQQQLMNTEAFF
D gene: -
V gene: TRBV14
clone size: -
J gene: TRBJ1-1

CDR3 DNA: TGCGCCAGCAGCCCGTGGACAGGGGGGTCCTACGAGCAGTACTTC
CDR3 protein: CASSPWTGGSYEQYF
D gene: TRBD1
V gene: TRBV5-1
clone size: -
J gene: TRBJ2-7

CDR3 DNA: TGTGCCAGCGGTACAGGAGGGGCTTACGAGCAGTACTTC
CDR3 protein: CASGTGGAYEQYF
D gene: -
V gene: TRBV6-5
clone size: -
J gene: TRBJ2-7

CDR3 DNA: TGCGCCAGCAGCTCCGGGCCGCGTTCGCTAAACACTGAAGCTTTCTTT
CDR3 protein: CASSSGPRSLNTEAFF
D gene: -
V gene: TRBV5-1
clone size: -
J gene: TRBJ1-1

CDR3 DNA: TGTGCCAGCAGCTTAGTCCCCCCGGCGGGAGAGACCCAGTACTTC
CDR3 protein: CASSLVPPAGETQYF
D gene: -
V gene: TRBV7-9
clone size: -
J gene: TRBJ2-5

CDR3 DNA: TGCGCCAGCAGCTTGGTAGGGGGTCCCCTCTCTGGAAACACCATATATTTT
CDR3 protein: CASSLVGGPLSGNTIYF
D gene: -
V gene: TRBV5-1
clone size: once
J gene: TRBJ1-3

CDR3 DNA: TGTGCCAGCAGTTCACTGGACAGGGGAGAAGGCTACACCTTC
CDR3 protein: CASSSLDRGEGYTF
D gene: TRBD1
V gene: TRBV6-5
clone size: -
J gene: TRBJ1-2

CDR3 DNA: TGTGCCAGCAGCGCATGGACGTCGACCGGCTACACCTTC
CDR3 protein: CASSAWTSTGYTF
D gene: -
V gene: TRBV7-2
clone size: -
J gene: TRBJ1-2

CDR3 DNA: TGCGCCAGCAGAGCGAGCGGGGGGGCCGGGTCCTACAATGAGCAGTTCTTC
CDR3 protein: CASRASGGAGSYNEQFF
D gene: TRBD2
V gene: TRBV5-1
clone size: -
J gene: TRBJ2-1

CDR3 DNA: TGCAGCGTTGTCCCACGCCTAAACTATGGCTACACCTTC
CDR3 protein: CSVVPRLNYGYTF
D gene: -
V gene: TRBV29-1
clone size: -
J gene: TRBJ1-2

CDR3 DNA: TGTGCCAGCAGCCCAGGGTCCCTCTCCTACGAGCAGTACTTC
CDR3 protein: CASSPGSLSYEQYF
D gene: -
V gene: TRBV5-4
clone size: -
J gene: TRBJ2-7

CDR3 DNA: TGTGCCAGCAGCTTCTTTGATCAGACCCCAGGCGGTGAGCAGTTCTTC
CDR3 protein: CASSFFDQTPGGEQFF
D gene: -
V gene: TRBV5-6
clone size: once
J gene: TRBJ2-1

CDR3 DNA: TGTGCCAGCAGCCGGGGGAACACCGGGGAGCTGTTTTTT
CDR3 protein: CASSRGNTGELFF
D gene: -
V gene: TRBV7-7
clone size: -
J gene: TRBJ2-2

CDR3 DNA: TGTGCCAGCAGCCGAGACGGACGGTATGAAAAACTGTTTTTT
CDR3 protein: CASSRDGRYEKLFF
D gene: -
V gene: TRBV14
clone size: -
J gene: TRBJ1-4

CDR3 DNA: TGTGCCAGCGGGGGTGACAGGGTTACAGGGTTTGGCTACACCTTC
CDR3 protein: CASGGDRVTGFGYTF
D gene: TRBD1
V gene: TRBV27
clone size: -
J gene: TRBJ1-2

CDR3 DNA: TGTGCCAGCAGTTACTCGAGGGGGCAGCCCCAGCATTTT
CDR3 protein: CASSYSRGQPQHF
D gene: -
V gene: TRBV6-6
clone size: -
J gene: TRBJ1-5

CDR3 DNA: TGCAGTGCTAGAGAAGGGTATGGCTACACCTTC
CDR3 protein: CSAREGYGYTF
D gene: -
V gene: TRBV20-1
clone size: medium-sized
J gene: TRBJ1-2

CDR3 DNA: TGTGCCAGCAGCTTGGGCCCATTGGGCCAAGAGACCCAGTACTTC
CDR3 protein: CASSLGPLGQETQYF
D gene: -
V gene: TRBV5-6
clone size: -
J gene: TRBJ2-5

CDR3 DNA: TGTGCCAGCAGCCTTCAAAGAGGAGGGGCGGGCTACGAGCAGTACTTC
CDR3 protein: CASSLQRGGAGYEQYF
D gene: -
V gene: TRBV4-2
clone size: -
J gene: TRBJ2-7

CDR3 DNA: TGTGCCAGCAGTTTAGGACAGTTCACTGAAGCTTTCTTT
CDR3 protein: CASSLGQFTEAFF
D gene: -
V gene: TRBV28
clone size: -
J gene: TRBJ1-1

CDR3 DNA: TGTGCCAGTAGCCCTCTTGGGGGCGAGGAAGGCTACACCTTC
CDR3 protein: CASSPLGGEEGYTF
D gene: -
V gene: TRBV19
clone size: -
J gene: TRBJ1-2

CDR3 DNA: TGTGCCTGGAGTGTAATTCCTTATGGCTACACCTTC
CDR3 protein: CAWSVIPYGYTF
D gene: -
V gene: TRBV30
clone size: once
J gene: TRBJ1-2

CDR3 DNA: TGCGCCAGCAGCCAAGGGGGGGGACCGGACACCGGGGAGCTGTTTTTT
CDR3 protein: CASSQGGGPDTGELFF
D gene: TRBD2
V gene: TRBV4-1
clone size: -
J gene: TRBJ2-2

CDR3 DNA: TGTGCCAGCTCACCACCGGGCTGGAACTACGAGCAGTACTTC
CDR3 protein: CASSPPGWNYEQYF
D gene: -
V gene: TRBV18
clone size: -
J gene: TRBJ2-7

CDR3 DNA: TGTGCCAGCATCCGAGGGAGCGCAGATACGCAGTATTTT
CDR3 protein: CASIRGSADTQYF
D gene: -
V gene: TRBV5-6
clone size: -
J gene: TRBJ2-3

CDR3 DNA: TGTGCCATCAGTGAGTCGGGTGGGGGAGGCGGTACGCAGTATTTT
CDR3 protein: CAISESGGGGGTQYF
D gene: -
V gene: TRBV10-3
clone size: once
J gene: TRBJ2-3

CDR3 DNA: TGTGCCAGCAGAGGGGCCGGGTCCTTAGCTGTAGATAATGAAAAACTGTTTTTT
CDR3 protein: CASRGAGSLAVDNEKLFF
D gene: -
V gene: TRBV4-2
clone size: -
J gene: TRBJ1-4

CDR3 DNA: TGTGCCAGCAGCCTGGACAGGGTAGAGTCTGGCTACACCTTC
CDR3 protein: CASSLDRVESGYTF
D gene: TRBD1
V gene: TRBV11-2
clone size: -
J gene: TRBJ1-2

CDR3 DNA: TGTGCCAGCAGCCAAGTACTAGCGGGGAGCACAGATACGCAGTATTTT
CDR3 protein: CASSQVLAGSTDTQYF
D gene: TRBD2
V gene: TRBV4-2
clone size: -
J gene: TRBJ2-3

CDR3 DNA: TGTGCCAGTAAGGTACGGACCCTCTACGAGCAGTACTTC
CDR3 protein: CASKVRTLYEQYF
D gene: -
V gene: TRBV5-6
clone size: -
J gene: TRBJ2-7

CDR3 DNA: TGTGCTAGTTTAGGGAGCCGTCTGAACACTGAAGCTTTCTTT
CDR3 protein: CASLGSRLNTEAFF
D gene: -
V gene: TRBV12-5
clone size: -
J gene: TRBJ1-1